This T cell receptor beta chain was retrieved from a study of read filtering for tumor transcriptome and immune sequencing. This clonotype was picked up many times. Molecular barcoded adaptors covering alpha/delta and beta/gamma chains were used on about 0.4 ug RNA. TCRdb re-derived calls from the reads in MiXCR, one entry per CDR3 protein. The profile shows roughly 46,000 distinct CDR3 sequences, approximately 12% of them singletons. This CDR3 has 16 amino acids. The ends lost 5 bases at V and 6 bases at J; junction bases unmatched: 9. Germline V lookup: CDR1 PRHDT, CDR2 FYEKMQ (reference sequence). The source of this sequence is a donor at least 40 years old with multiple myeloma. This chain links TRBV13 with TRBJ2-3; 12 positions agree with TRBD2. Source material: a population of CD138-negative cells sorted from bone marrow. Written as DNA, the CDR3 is TGTGCCAGCAGCCCTCGACTAGCGGGAGTGTTGGATACGCAGTATTTT. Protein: CASSPRLAGVLDTQYF.